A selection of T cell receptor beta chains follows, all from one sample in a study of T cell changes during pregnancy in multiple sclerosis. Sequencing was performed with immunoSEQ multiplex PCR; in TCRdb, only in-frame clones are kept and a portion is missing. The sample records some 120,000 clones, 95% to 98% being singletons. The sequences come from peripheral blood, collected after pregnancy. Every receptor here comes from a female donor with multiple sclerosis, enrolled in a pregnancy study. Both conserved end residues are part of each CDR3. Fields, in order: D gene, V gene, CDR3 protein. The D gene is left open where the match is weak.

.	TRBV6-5	CASSSGLSGAGELFF
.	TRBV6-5	CASSPGLGVEQYF
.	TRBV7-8	CASSSQGWNTIYF
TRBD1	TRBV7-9	CASSSGTGESYNEQFF
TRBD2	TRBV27	CASSLASGFPYEQYF
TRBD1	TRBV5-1	CASSHDRGRYEQYF
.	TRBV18	CASSPGLGPEKLFF
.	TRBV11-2	CASSLVITEAFF
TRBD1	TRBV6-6	CASRPGQGADGYTF
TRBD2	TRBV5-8	CASSLAGSGRGETQYF
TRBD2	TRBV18	CASSPPDSGRTDTQYF
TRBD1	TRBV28	CASRFTGQGEDGYTF
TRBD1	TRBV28	CASRSQTGKAQHF
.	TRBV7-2	CASSPAPGTVLFF
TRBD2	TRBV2	CASSEAGTSGMTDTQYF
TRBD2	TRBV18	CASSPVPGLAGTVYNEQFF
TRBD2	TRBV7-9	CASSSTSGPNEQFF